Shown below are 26 T cell receptor beta chains from a single sample sequenced in a study of shared clonotypes between healthy human individuals (dated by TCRdb to 2018 to 2020). Library construction relied on the immunoSEQ multiplex PCR assay. TCRdb obtained this table from immuneACCESS and retained in-frame rearrangements with V and J assigned. These tables miss some clones; where compared with another copy, unresolved V genes account for less than half of the shortfall, and the remainder is unexplained. The sample table records around 2.1 million clones; about 94% of these occur just once. Clones ranked in the top ten supply 0.1% to 0.15% of the sample. The sample was naive CD4+ T cells sorted from blood. Reading the label with the study, this specimen's cell subset or site is: CD45RA+ positively selected. All receptors come from a young man in good health.

This chain uses TRBV30 with TRBJ2-5, with D possibly being TRBD2 (6 bases). CDR3 size: 13 residues. With 4 bases removed from V and 10 bases from J, the gap between germline ends came to 19 bases. The germline CDR1 and CDR2 sequences are GTSNPN and SVGIG (reference sequence). This CDR3 is CAWNLGDWRGQYF. CDR3 nucleotide sequence: TGTGCCTGGAACTTAGGGGACTGGAGAGGCCAGTACTTC.

The chain carries TRBV4-2 and TRBJ2-3; no definite D call. CDR3 length: 14 amino acids. In germline, CDR1 is LGHNA, CDR2 YNFKEQ. The V and J ends lost 4 bases and 2 bases respectively, with 10 bases between them. CDR3 nucleotide sequence: TGTGCCAGCAGCCCCGTAAGGGACACAGATACGCAGTATTTT. It yields the protein CASSPVRDTDTQYF.

The V call is TRBV29-1, the J call TRBJ2-7; TRBD2 matches 16 bases. Per germline, CDR1 SQVTM and CDR2 ANQGSEA. The CDR3 has 18 amino acids. V lost 4 bases to trimming and J lost 4 bases; unmatched junction nucleotides: 13. The CDR3 nucleotides are TGCAGCGTTGGGGACAACCCCGGGACTAGCGGGAGGGGTTACGAGCAGTACTTC. Amino acids: CSVGDNPGTSGRGYEQYF.

The V call is TRBV7-2, the J call TRBJ1-1; TRBD1 matches 7 bases. The V segment lost 4 bases and the J segment 1 base; nucleotides outside the gene matches: 6. There are 15 residues in the CDR3. Germline V gives CDR1 SGHTA, CDR2 FQGNSA. The CDR3 spells CASSSRQGGNTEAFF. DNA of the CDR3: TGTGCCAGCAGCTCTCGACAGGGTGGGAACACTGAAGCTTTCTTT.

This chain uses TRBV9 with TRBJ2-3; D is possibly TRBD1 or TRBD2 (6 bases each). The CDR3 is made up of 15 amino acids. Trimming removed 7 bases at V and 4 bases at J, with 19 bases between. Germline loops: CDR1 SGDLS, CDR2 YYNGEE. The CDR3 protein is CASSVRGAQADTQYF. The CDR3 DNA reads TGTGCCAGCTCGGTGAGGGGGGCACAGGCAGATACGCAGTATTTT.

This chain uses TRBV5-1 with TRBJ2-5; the match to TRBD2 covers 10 bases. Germline V gene sequence: CDR1 SGHRS, CDR2 YFSETQ. This CDR3 is 16 amino acids long. The V segment lost 0 bases and the J segment 4 bases; nucleotides outside the gene matches: 6. The CDR3: CASSLGSSGSGETQYF. Written as DNA, the CDR3 is TGCGCCAGCAGCTTGGGGTCTAGCGGGAGCGGAGAGACCCAGTACTTC. Variable domain in full (rest from reference TRBV5-1 and TRBJ2-5): KAGVTQTPRYLIKTRGQQVTLSCSPISGHRSVSWYQQTPGQGLQFLFEYFSETQRNKGNFPGRFSGRQFSNSRSEMNVSTLELGDSALYLCASSLGSSGSGETQYFGPGTRLLVL.

The sample holds a few counts of this clone. The chain combines TRBV27 with TRBJ1-2; 11 bases line up with TRBD1. Per the germline V gene, CDR1 is MNHEY and CDR2 is SMNVEV (reference sequence). The CDR3 runs to 14 residues. The V and J ends lost 6 bases and 4 bases, in that order; junction bases with no gene match: 4. The CDR3 sequence is CASRGQGGAYGYTF. CDR3 coding DNA: TGTGCCAGCAGGGGACAGGGGGGAGCCTATGGCTACACCTTC.

The rearrangement uses TRBV7-2 and TRBJ2-5, with TRBD2 matching 15 bases. The CDR3 spans 18 residues. The V gene's germline CDR1 is SGHTA and CDR2 FQGNSA. With V trimmed by 3 bases and J by 5 bases, 10 bases remained unmatched. This CDR3 is CASSFPLGLAGGPETQYF. In DNA, the CDR3 is TGTGCCAGCAGCTTCCCGCTAGGACTAGCGGGAGGGCCGGAGACCCAGTACTTC.

In its sample, this clone was seen a few times. The CDR3 here is CAWSVETGRTEAFF. The CDR3 coding sequence is TGTGCCTGGAGTGTTGAGACAGGGAGGACTGAAGCTTTCTTT. The gene calls are TRBV30 and TRBJ1-1; 7 bases agree with TRBD1. The CDR3 has 14 residues. Trimming at V came to 0 bases and at J to 5 bases, leaving 6 bases not matched to a gene. Per the germline V gene, CDR1 is GTSNPN and CDR2 is SVGIG (reference sequence). The full variable domain, rest sourced from reference TRBV30 and TRBJ1-1, is SQTIHQWPATLVQPVGSPLSLECTVEGTSNPNLYWYRQAAGRGLQLLFYSVGIGQISSEVPQNLSASRPQDRQFILSSKKLLLSDSGFYLCAWSVETGRTEAFFGQGTRLTVV.

This clone was seen only once. The chain is built from TRBV6-5 and TRBJ1-2; 7 nucleotides line up with TRBD1. Trimming removed 5 bases from V and 8 bases from J; junction bases left unmatched: 5. Germline V CDR1 and CDR2: MNHEY, SVGAGI. This CDR3 has 12 amino acids. This chain's CDR3 is CASSLTGDGYTF. The DNA for the CDR3 is TGTGCCAGCAGTCTAACAGGGGACGGCTACACCTTC.

The CDR3 sequence: CASSGRTGGTTINEQFF. CDR3 in DNA: TGTGCCAGCAGCGGAAGGACAGGGGGAACTACAATCAATGAGCAGTTCTTC. This chain uses TRBV9 with TRBJ2-1; TRBD1 aligns across 10 bases. CDR3 size: 17 residues. The germline V gene has CDR1 SGDLS and CDR2 YYNGEE. V trimming: 3 bases; J trimming: 6 bases; junction bases outside the gene matches: 12.

The V and J genes are TRBV6-6 and TRBJ2-1, with D possibly matching TRBD2 (6 bases). V lost 8 bases and J 0 bases, leaving 14 bases between the germline ends. Germline V gene lookup returns CDR1 MNHNY and CDR2 SVGAGI (reference sequence). This CDR3 is built from 15 residues. In nucleotides, the CDR3 is TGTGCCAGCGGGGATAACGGGGGCTCCTACAATGAGCAGTTCTTC. Protein product: CASGDNGGSYNEQFF.

This clone was observed once. The chain employs TRBV12-1 and TRBJ1-6; the table's D call of TRBD1 was not tested on the DNA. TRBV12-1 counts as a pseudogene. CDR3 length: 17 amino acids. The CDR3 region is CASSLRDRATHNSPLHF. DNA of the CDR3: TGTGCCAGCAGCTTAAGGGACAGGGCCACTCATAATTCACCCCTCCACTTT.

Of note for this clone: Other nucleotide sequences in the sample specify the same CDR3. The V and J genes are TRBV5-1 and TRBJ2-1; 9 bases align to TRBD2. From germline, CDR1 is SGHRS and CDR2 YFSETQ. Trimming cost V 4 bases and J 0 bases; bases outside gene matches: 2. The CDR3 has 15 residues. The CDR3 DNA reads TGCGCCAGCAGCCAGACTAGCGGCTCCTACAATGAGCAGTTCTTC. It is translated as CASSQTSGSYNEQFF.

The rearrangement uses TRBV5-4 and TRBJ2-5; 9 bases are shared with TRBD1. This CDR3 spans 15 amino acids. V trimming: 4 bases; J trimming: 5 bases; junction bases outside the gene matches: 9. Germline assignment: CDR1 SGHNT and CDR2 YYREEE (reference sequence). CDR3 amino acids: CASSTGTGPWETQYF. The CDR3 DNA sequence: TGTGCCAGCAGCACGGGGACAGGGCCCTGGGAGACCCAGTACTTC.

The chain employs TRBV7-3 and TRBJ2-1, with 8 nucleotides matching TRBD2. Per germline, CDR1 SGHTA and CDR2 FQGTGA. This CDR3 comprises 14 residues. The trim removed 5 bases at V and 7 bases at J, leaving 7 bases unmatched. The CDR3 reads CASSRGLGGNEQFF. In nucleotides, the CDR3 is TGTGCCAGCAGCCGGGGACTAGGGGGTAATGAGCAGTTCTTC. Looking up the rest from reference TRBV7-3 and TRBJ2-1 gives the full variable domain: GAGVSQTPSNKVTEKGKYVELRCDPISGHTALYWYRQSLGQGPEFLIYFQGTGAADDSGLPNDRFFAVRPEGSVSTLKIQRTERGDSAVYLCASSRGLGGNEQFFGPGTRLTVL.

The rearrangement links TRBV5-1 to TRBJ1-4, with TRBD1 identical over 8 bases. Germline lookup yields CDR1 SGHRS and CDR2 YFSETQ. This CDR3 has 15 residues. J was trimmed by 4 bases and V by 3 bases; bases with no gene match: 5. The CDR3: CASSSTTGVNEKLFF. The CDR3 nucleotides read TGCGCCAGCAGCTCCACGACAGGGGTTAATGAAAAACTGTTTTTT.

The chain couples TRBV5-1 to TRBJ2-3, with TRBD2 as a possible D gene (5 bases). The germline gives CDR1 SGHRS, CDR2 YFSETQ. This CDR3 spans 16 amino acids. Trimming pared 4 bases from V and 0 bases from J, leaving 15 bases between. The CDR3 reads CASSGGLGRSTDTQYF. The DNA of the CDR3 is TGCGCCAGCAGCGGCGGGCTAGGGAGAAGCACAGATACGCAGTATTTT.

V and J are TRBV5-1 and TRBJ2-1; D is perhaps TRBD2 (5 bases). CDR1 is SGHRS and CDR2 is YFSETQ in the germline V gene. V lost 4 bases to trimming and J lost 0 bases, with 5 bases between them. The length of the CDR3 is 13 residues. The CDR3 coding sequence is TGCGCCAGCAGCGGGAGCTCCTACAATGAGCAGTTCTTC. This codes for CASSGSSYNEQFF.

DNA of the CDR3: TGTGCCATCAGTGAGTCGGAGGCGGAAAAACTGTTTTTT. Translating gives CAISESEAEKLFF. This sequence joins TRBV10-3 and TRBJ1-4; no clear D gene. This CDR3 comprises 13 residues. Looked up from germline, CDR1 is ENHRY and CDR2 is SYGVKD. The germline V and J ends were trimmed by 0 bases and 8 bases, with 7 bases remaining between them.

The CDR3: CAIRGTAPYEQYF. The CDR3 coding sequence is TGTGCCATCAGAGGGACTGCCCCCTACGAGCAGTACTTC. The genes are TRBV10-3 and TRBJ2-7, with D maybe TRBD2 (6 bases). The germline gives CDR1 ENHRY, CDR2 SYGVKD. Deletions cut 6 bases from V and 2 bases from J, with 11 bases between. This CDR3 is built from 13 residues.

CDR3 sequence reads: CASSLGDRGYGYTF. The CDR3, as DNA: TGTGCCAGCAGCCTTGGCGACAGGGGCTATGGCTACACCTTC. The chain couples TRBV7-8 to TRBJ1-2, with 8 positions matching TRBD1. V was pared by 5 bases and J by 4 bases, with 6 bases of the junction left unmatched. The CDR3 runs to 14 residues. In germline, CDR1 is SGHVS, CDR2 FQNEAQ.

CDR3 residues: CASSRLKGEKLFF. DNA for the CDR3: TGTGCCAGCAGCCGCCTGAAAGGAGAAAAACTGTTTTTT. V and J are TRBV5-6 and TRBJ1-4, with no clear D. Germline-derived CDR1 and CDR2 are SGHDT and YYEEEE. The V gene lost 4 bases and the J gene lost 8 bases, with 12 bases spanning the gap. The CDR3 has 13 amino acids.

With respect to this clone: Other DNA variants within this sample encode the same CDR3. The V and J genes are TRBV29-1 and TRBJ1-2; TRBD1 might be the D (6 bases). Germline lookup yields CDR1 SQVTM and CDR2 ANQGSEA. CDR3 size: 12 residues. V was cut by 4 bases and J by 2 bases, with 8 bases left in between. CDR3 sequence (DNA): TGCAGCGTTGCAAGGGGGAACTATGGCTACACCTTC. Residues: CSVARGNYGYTF.

The chain joins TRBV10-3 to TRBJ1-4; no clear D. CDR3 length: 16 amino acids. Trimming cost V 2 bases and J 0 bases, with 10 bases left between them. Per the germline V gene, CDR1 is ENHRY and CDR2 is SYGVKD. The CDR3 DNA is TGTGCCATCAGTGAGATAGCGTGGGCAACTAATGAAAAACTGTTTTTT. Translated, it gives CAISEIAWATNEKLFF.

As for this clone: Other DNA sequences within the sample encode an identical CDR3. Written as DNA, the CDR3 is TGCGCCAGCAGCGCCGACTCTAGCACAGATACGCAGTATTTT. Encoded protein: CASSADSSTDTQYF. This chain links TRBV5-1 with TRBJ2-3; D not resolved. This CDR3 comprises 14 residues. V lost 4 bases to trimming and J lost 0 bases, with 9 bases between them. Germline values: CDR1 SGHRS, CDR2 YFSETQ.